This entry lists 9 T cell receptor beta chains sequenced from one sample in a study of cytomegalovirus exposure and HLA in healthy donors. Here immunoSEQ multiplex PCR was the method, and the copy in TCRdb shows in-frame clones only, minus some. The sample has 150,000 to 200,000 clones, around nine tenths seen once. Sequences were obtained from PBMCs. These receptors were taken from a man younger than 30 in good health and CMV-seronegative.

The J gene is TRBJ2-4, the V gene TRBV12-5; D is perhaps TRBD2 (6 bases). Germline CDR1 and CDR2: LGHNT and FRNRAP. The CDR3 has 15 residues. Trimming removed 2 bases at V and 7 bases at J, with 15 bases between. The CDR3, as DNA: TGTGCTAGTGGTTTGTCCCTAGGGGAGGTTAACATTCAGTACTTC. It specifies CASGLSLGEVNIQYF.

This clone was seen just once. The V call is TRBV7-9, the J call TRBJ1-1; TRBD1 aligns across 8 bases. V shed 5 bases and J 3 bases; nucleotides not matched to a gene: 11. Germline assignment: CDR1 SEHNR and CDR2 FQNEAQ (reference sequence). This CDR3 has 16 amino acids. The CDR3 DNA follows: TGTGCCAGCAGCCCTTGGGGCAGGGGGCGCGACACTGAAGCTTTCTTT. Protein sequence: CASSPWGRGRDTEAFF.

This chain uses TRBV19 with TRBJ1-3; D remains unclear. The V end was cut by 3 bases, the J end by 0 bases, with 9 bases between. The CDR3 has 15 residues. Germline loops: CDR1 LNHDA, CDR2 SQIVND (reference sequence). CDR3 sequence: CASSIMLFSGNTIYF. The CDR3 coding sequence is TGTGCCAGTAGTATTATGCTATTCTCTGGAAACACCATATATTTT.

V and J are TRBV6-5 and TRBJ1-5, with 8 nucleotides matching TRBD1. V shed 6 bases and J 5 bases; nucleotides not matched to a gene: 9. The CDR3 loop spans 15 amino acids. From germline, CDR1 is MNHEY and CDR2 SVGAGI. The CDR3 DNA follows: TGTGCCAGCAGCGCCCTGGACAGGGAAGATCAGCCCCAGCATTTT. This translates into CASSALDREDQPQHF.

This CDR3 is CASSLSAGGSYNEQFF. CDR3 DNA sequence: TGTGCCAGCAGTTTATCGGCGGGGGGCTCCTACAATGAGCAGTTCTTC. This chain joins TRBV27 and TRBJ2-1, with 8 bases matching TRBD2. The CDR3 spans 16 residues. The germline CDR1 and CDR2 sequences are MNHEY and SMNVEV (reference sequence). The V gene end was trimmed by 0 bases and the J gene end by 0 bases; junction bases not matched to a gene: 1.

The rearrangement uses TRBV25-1 and TRBJ1-4, with a tentative D call TRBD1 (5 bases). CDR3 length equals 15 residues. V lost 1 base and J lost 5, with 11 bases in between. From germline, CDR1 is MGHDK and CDR2 SYGVNS. The CDR3 is CASSEWGYSNEKLFF. Written as DNA, the CDR3 is TGTGCCAGCAGTGAATGGGGCTACTCCAATGAAAAACTGTTTTTT.

This clone was recorded only once. The rearrangement uses TRBV25-1 and TRBJ1-4; a weak D match, TRBD1 (5 bases). This CDR3 has 16 residues. Germline CDR1 and CDR2: MGHDK and SYGVNS. V shed 3 bases and J shed 5 bases, with 16 bases lying between them. CDR3 region: CASSERGRAKNEKLFF. For the CDR3, the DNA is TGTGCCAGCAGTGAGAGAGGCAGGGCAAAAAATGAAAAACTGTTTTTT. The variable domain in full, completed from reference TRBV25-1 and TRBJ1-4, reads EADIYQTPRYLVIGTGKKITLECSQTMGHDKMYWYQQDPGMELHLIHYSYGVNSTEKGDLSSESTVSRIRTEHFPLTLESARPSHTSQYLCASSERGRAKNEKLFFGSGTQLSVL.

The chain combines TRBV5-1 with TRBJ2-5, with 7 bases fitting TRBD2. The germline V gene encodes CDR1 SGHRS and CDR2 YFSETQ. The V segment lost 0 bases and the J segment 1 base; nucleotides outside the gene matches: 6. The CDR3 extends over 16 amino acids. The CDR3 loop is CASSLASSGVQETQYF. The CDR3 DNA reads TGCGCCAGCAGCTTGGCATCCAGCGGGGTCCAAGAGACCCAGTACTTC.

The chain carries TRBV2 and TRBJ2-1, with 8 bases matching TRBD2. The CDR3 extends over 15 amino acids. The V and J ends lost 8 bases and 5 bases, in that order; junction bases with no gene match: 11. Germline V CDR1 and CDR2: SNHLY, FYNNEI. CDR3 nucleotide sequence: TGTGCCAGCGGTAGACTAGCGCGTAAACACAATGAGCAGTTCTTC. Amino acids: CASGRLARKHNEQFF.